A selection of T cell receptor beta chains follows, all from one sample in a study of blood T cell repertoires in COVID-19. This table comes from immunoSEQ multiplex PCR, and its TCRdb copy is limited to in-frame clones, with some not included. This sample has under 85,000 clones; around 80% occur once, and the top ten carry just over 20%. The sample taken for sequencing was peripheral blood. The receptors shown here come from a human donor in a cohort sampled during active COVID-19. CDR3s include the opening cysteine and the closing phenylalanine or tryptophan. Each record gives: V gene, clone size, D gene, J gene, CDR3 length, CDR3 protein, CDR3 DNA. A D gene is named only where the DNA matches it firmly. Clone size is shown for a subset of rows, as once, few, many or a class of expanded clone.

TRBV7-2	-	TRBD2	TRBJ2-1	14	CASKSGGVWNEQFF	TGTGCCAGCAAGAGCGGGGGGGTGTGGAATGAGCAGTTCTTC
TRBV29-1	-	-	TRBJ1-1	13	CSVEHNKNTEAFF	TGCAGCGTTGAACACAACAAAAACACTGAAGCTTTCTTT
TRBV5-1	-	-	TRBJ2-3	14	CASSPAGVSDTQYF	TGCGCCAGCAGTCCCGCGGGTGTCTCGGATACGCAGTATTTT
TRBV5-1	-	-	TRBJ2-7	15	CASSGDSRSSYEQYF	TGCGCCAGCAGCGGGGACTCCCGGAGCTCCTACGAGCAGTACTTC
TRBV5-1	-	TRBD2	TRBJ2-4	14	CASSPDAGGNIQYF	TGCGCCAGCAGCCCGGACGCGGGAGGAAACATTCAGTACTTC
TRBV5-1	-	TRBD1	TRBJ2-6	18	CASSLDAGGSPGANVLTF	TGCGCCAGCAGCTTGGATGCAGGGGGCTCCCCTGGGGCCAACGTCCTGACTTTC
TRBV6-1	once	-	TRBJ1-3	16	CASSGEGVPSGNTIYF	TGTGCCAGCAGTGGCGAGGGGGTTCCCTCTGGAAACACCATATATTTT
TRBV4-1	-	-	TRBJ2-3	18	CASSQERGAGARTDTQYF	TGCGCCAGCAGCCAAGAACGGGGGGCGGGGGCACGCACAGATACGCAGTATTTT
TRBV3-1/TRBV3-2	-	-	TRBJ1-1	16	CASSQRVGRGNTEAFF	TGTGCCAGCAGCCAACGGGTAGGGAGGGGGAACACTGAAGCTTTCTTT
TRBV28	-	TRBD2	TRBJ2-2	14	CASSWGGNTGELFF	TGTGCCAGCAGTTGGGGGGGAAACACCGGGGAGCTGTTTTTT
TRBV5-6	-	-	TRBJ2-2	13	CASSFGLTGELFF	TGTGCCAGCAGTTTTGGACTCACCGGGGAGCTGTTTTTT
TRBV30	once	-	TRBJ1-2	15	CAWSVPSGPGGGYTF	TGTGCCTGGAGTGTACCCTCGGGACCGGGAGGGGGCTACACCTTC
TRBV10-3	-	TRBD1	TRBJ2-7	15	CAISTPGQGDYEQYF	TGTGCCATCAGTACTCCGGGACAGGGGGACTACGAGCAGTACTTC
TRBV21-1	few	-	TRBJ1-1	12	CASNGSNTEAFF	TGTGCCAGCAACGGGTCGAACACTGAAGCTTTCTTT
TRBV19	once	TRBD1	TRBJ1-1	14	CASSLNRGGTEAFF	TGTGCCAGTAGTTTGAACAGGGGCGGCACTGAAGCTTTCTTT
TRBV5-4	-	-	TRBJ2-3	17	CASSLGQGPLGTDTQYF	TGTGCCAGCAGCTTGGGGCAGGGGCCCCTAGGCACAGATACGCAGTATTTT
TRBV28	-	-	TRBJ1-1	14	CASSLFGTNPEAFF	TGTGCCAGCAGTTTATTTGGGACTAACCCTGAAGCTTTCTTT
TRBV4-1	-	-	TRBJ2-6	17	CASSQALGASGANVLTF	TGCGCCAGCAGCCAAGCTCTGGGGGCCTCTGGGGCCAACGTCCTGACTTTC
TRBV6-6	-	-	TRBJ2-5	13	CASSSGVQETQYF	TGTGCCAGCAGTTCCGGGGTGCAAGAGACCCAGTACTTC
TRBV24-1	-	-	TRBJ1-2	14	CATSDSDKGDGYTF	TGTGCCACCAGTGATTCGGACAAGGGGGATGGCTACACCTTC
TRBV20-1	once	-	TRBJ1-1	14	CSASSWQGGTEAFF	TGCAGTGCTAGTTCATGGCAGGGCGGCACTGAAGCTTTCTTT
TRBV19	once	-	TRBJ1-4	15	CASSSGRVGDEKLFF	TGTGCCAGTAGTTCTGGGCGTGTGGGAGATGAAAAACTGTTTTTT
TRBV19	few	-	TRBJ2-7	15	CASSIFGGVPYEQYF	TGTGCCAGTAGTATATTCGGCGGGGTGCCCTACGAGCAGTACTTC
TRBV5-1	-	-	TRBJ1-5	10	CASSPRSQHF	TGCGCCAGCAGCCCTCGGTCCCAGCATTTT
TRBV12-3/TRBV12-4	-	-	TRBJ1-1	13	CASSFAGTTEAFF	TGTGCCAGCAGTTTTGCGGGAACTACTGAAGCTTTCTTT
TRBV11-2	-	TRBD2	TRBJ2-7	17	CASSRGHGTSGGYEQYF	TGTGCCAGCAGCAGGGGGCACGGGACTAGCGGGGGCTACGAGCAGTACTTC
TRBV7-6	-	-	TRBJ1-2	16	CASSSSGEYVGEGYTF	TGTGCCAGCAGCTCTTCCGGGGAATATGTTGGGGAGGGCTACACCTTC